The 16 T cell receptor beta chains given below trace back to one sample, sequenced in a study of T-cell memory formation after mild COVID-19 (dated by TCRdb to the early 2020s). Library preparation used 5' RACE. The sequencing machine was an Illumina NovaSeq 6000. The raw public data were reprocessed by TCRdb itself: fastp quality trimming at Q25, MiXCR clonotype calling, in-frame beta chains only. CDR3 protein duplicates are merged, each entry listing the most common genes and DNA. The table for this sample lists about 100,000 distinct CDR3 sequences; roughly 10% of them were counted only once. Of the sample, about 40% falls within the top ten clones. The specimen was PBMCs or a T cell subset sorted from them (not recorded which). These receptors were taken from a young man who had mild COVID-19 (a few samples of this study predate the infection). The sample titles of this study are shuffled in the database, so cell type and time point are left out; the donor was told from shared clones.

The rearrangement joins TRBV7-9 to TRBJ2-5; 10 nucleotides agree with TRBD2. V lost 5 bases and J lost 3; bases outside the gene matches: 12. The germline V gene has CDR1 SEHNR and CDR2 FQNEAQ (reference sequence). The CDR3 sequence is 17 residues long. The chain's CDR3 is CASSGQLAGNNEETQYF. The CDR3 DNA is TGTGCCAGCAGCGGACAACTAGCGGGGAATAACGAAGAGACCCAGTACTTC.

This clonotype has only a few counts. V gene TRBV7-9 combines with J gene TRBJ2-3; either TRBD1 or TRBD2 may supply D (5 bases each). V was cut by 8 bases and J by 0 bases, with 15 bases left in between. Germline V gene sequence: CDR1 SEHNR, CDR2 FQNEAQ (reference sequence). This CDR3 has 15 residues. CDR3 nucleotides: TGTGCCAGCTATAATTACGGGGCTAGCACAGATACGCAGTATTTT. Protein sequence: CASYNYGASTDTQYF.

This clonotype was seen only a few times. The chain couples TRBV6-1 to TRBJ2-7; D is undetermined. Trimming shortened V by 3 bases and J by 4 bases, and 10 bases separated the two germline ends. CDR1 is MNHNS and CDR2 is SASEGT in the germline V gene. The CDR3 sequence is 13 residues long. This CDR3 is CASSDDWRYEQYV. CDR3 bases: TGTGCCAGCAGTGATGACTGGCGATACGAGCAGTACGTC.

In DNA form, the CDR3 reads TGTGCCAGCAGTGACGCGGGACAGGGGGCCACTGAAGCTTTCTTT. This gives the protein CASSDAGQGATEAFF. The chain is built from TRBV6-4 and TRBJ1-1, with TRBD1 matching over 12 bases. Looked up from germline, CDR1 is MRHNA and CDR2 is SNTAGT. CDR3 length: 15 residues. V gave up 2 bases and J gave up 4 bases; unmatched junction bases: 2.

This chain links TRBV28 with TRBJ2-7; possible D gene TRBD1, 6 bases. This CDR3 has 15 residues. Germline CDR1 and CDR2: MDHEN and SYDVKM. The V end was cut by 2 bases, the J end by 1 base, with 12 bases between. The CDR3 DNA reads as TGTGCCAGCAGTTTAGGCAGGGGTACATCCTACGAGCAGTACGTC. It specifies CASSLGRGTSYEQYV.

This clonotype has a count of ten or more. This chain links TRBV7-7 with TRBJ2-3; TRBD2 agrees at 10 bases. Germline V gene lookup returns CDR1 SSHAT and CDR2 FNYEAQ (reference sequence). Germline trimming cut 1 base from V and 2 bases from J; bases unmatched to any gene: 6. The CDR3 is made up of 17 amino acids. CDR3 sequence: CASSLGDTSGDTDTQYF. CDR3 nucleotides: TGTGCCAGCAGCTTAGGCGATACTAGCGGGGACACAGATACGCAGTATTTT.

The gene calls are TRBV5-6 and TRBJ1-2, with D hard to call. The CDR3 spans 13 residues. V lost 0 bases and J 2 bases, leaving 5 bases between the germline ends. From germline, CDR1 is SGHDT and CDR2 YYEEEE. CDR3 protein: CASSLEENYGYTF. CDR3 nucleotide sequence: TGTGCCAGCAGCTTGGAAGAGAACTATGGCTACACCTTC. Complete variable domain (other parts from reference TRBV5-6 and TRBJ1-2): DAGVTQSPTHLIKTRGQQVTLRCSPKSGHDTVSWYQQALGQGPQFIFQYYEEEERQRGNFPDRFSGHQFPNYSSELNVNALLLGDSALYLCASSLEENYGYTFGSGTRLTVV.

This clonotype has only a few counts. This chain connects TRBV7-2 to TRBJ1-1, with D unclear. This CDR3 is built from 10 residues. Trimming removed 10 bases at V and 1 base at J, with 4 bases between. Germline V gene data show CDR1 as SGHTA and CDR2 as FQGNSA. In DNA form, the CDR3 reads TGTGCCACAGGGAACACTGAAGCTTTCTTT. Translated, it gives CATGNTEAFF. The full variable domain, with the rest looked up from reference TRBV7-2 and TRBJ1-1, is GAGVSQSPSNKVTEKGKDVELRCDPISGHTALYWYRQSLGQGLEFLIYFQGNSAPDKSGLPSDRFSAERTGGSVSTLTIQRTQQEDSAVYLCATGNTEAFFGQGTRLTVV.

The V call is TRBV6-2 or TRBV6-3, the J call TRBJ2-4; D unresolved. The germline V and J ends were trimmed by 3 bases and 0 bases, with 18 bases remaining between them. The length of the CDR3 is 18 residues. Germline-derived CDR1 and CDR2 are MNHEY and SVGEGT. The CDR3 nucleotides read TGTGCCAGCAGTTATTCAGGATGGAAAATGGTAGCCAAAAACATTCAGTACTTC. Its translation: CASSYSGWKMVAKNIQYF.

This clonotype was observed a handful of times. The V call is TRBV4-1, the J call TRBJ2-3, with D uncertain. In germline, CDR1 is MGHRA, CDR2 YSYEKL. The CDR3 loop spans 15 amino acids. The V end lost 0 bases, the J end lost 4 bases, and 11 bases lay between the germline ends. CDR3 loop: CASSQEGVSADTQYF. The DNA of the CDR3 is TGCGCCAGCAGCCAAGAGGGCGTAAGTGCAGATACGCAGTATTTT.

The J gene is TRBJ2-5, the V gene TRBV29-1; 12 bases align to TRBD1. The CDR3 loop spans 15 amino acids. Germline-derived CDR1 and CDR2 are SQVTM and ANQGSEA. The ends lost 6 bases at V and 9 bases at J; junction bases unmatched: 14. CDR3: CSVRLPGQGAPPQYF. In DNA form, the CDR3 reads TGCAGCGTGCGGCTACCGGGACAGGGGGCCCCCCCCCAGTACTTC.

This chain uses TRBV6-1 with TRBJ2-3; 10 bases fit TRBD2. Germline lookup yields CDR1 MNHNS and CDR2 SASEGT. There are 16 residues in the CDR3. Trimming cost V 7 bases and J 3 bases; bases outside gene matches: 10. The CDR3 DNA is TGTGCCAGCATCCCCCAGGCTAGCGGGGGAACAGATACGCAGTATTTT. Protein: CASIPQASGGTDTQYF.

The genes are TRBV5-1 and TRBJ2-1, with 7 bases that match TRBD2. V lost 7 bases, J lost 6 bases, and 22 bases stayed unmatched. Germline V lookup: CDR1 SGHRS, CDR2 YFSETQ. CDR3 length: 18 residues. The CDR3 nucleotides read TGCGCCAGCGCCCAAGAGCGCCCCCGGGGGGTGACGGTCAATGAGCAGTTCTTC. Translation gives CASAQERPRGVTVNEQFF.

This clonotype was seen repeatedly, ten times or more. The gene calls are TRBV5-6 and TRBJ1-5; D is ambiguous. Trimming cost V 0 bases and J 5 bases, with 12 bases left between them. Per germline, CDR1 SGHDT and CDR2 YYEEEE. This CDR3 is built from 15 residues. The CDR3: CASSLGGGRHQPQHF. As DNA, the CDR3 is TGTGCCAGCAGCTTGGGGGGTGGTCGGCATCAGCCCCAGCATTTT.

This clonotype has at least ten counts. The chain has TRBV6-2 or TRBV6-3 and TRBJ1-6, with D tentatively TRBD1 (5 bases). CDR1 MNHEY and CDR2 SVGEGT come from the germline V gene. The CDR3 loop spans 13 amino acids. Trimming pared 6 bases from V and 7 bases from J, leaving 10 bases between. The CDR3 DNA reads TGTGCCAGCAGCCGGGACGAAAATTCACCCCTCCACTTT. Translated, it gives CASSRDENSPLHF.

There are many counts of this clonotype. The chain uses TRBV7-6 and TRBJ2-7, with no clear D. CDR3 size: 15 residues. V shed 0 bases and J shed 3 bases, with 12 bases lying between them. The germline CDR1 and CDR2 sequences are SGHVS and FNYEAQ. DNA of the CDR3: TGTGCCAGCAGCTTAGCCCCACTTTATGGCTACGAGCAGTACGTC. Translation: CASSLAPLYGYEQYV.